The source of this T cell receptor beta chain is a study of metastatic and nonmetastatic thyroid tumors (dated by TCRdb to 2018 to 2021). Broadly, across the study: Repertoires were compared across peripheral blood and tumor or nodule tissue samples from malignant and benign thyroid patients. The study at large found these results: In both blood and tumor samples, malignant tumors were reported to have significantly higher TCR beta diversity than benign nodules.

No patient had received any treatment before thyroid surgery. Using T-cell receptor beta sequencing, the researchers looked back retrospectively at clinical samples from patients, gathered between about 2011 and 2018. In its sample, this clone was seen many times. No cognate antigen has been identified for it. The sample holds no much larger clone one base away, and base qualities are not on file. Library preparation used PCR. The sequencer listed for this sample is Illumina HiSeq 4000. High-throughput sequencing was used to profile the TCR beta-chain CDR3 region of every patient. In the paper's pipeline: The researchers built a classifier to tell apart papillary thyroid cancer patients with distant metastasis, based on CDR3 differences among clinicopathological groups. To measure repertoire diversity the researchers used the Shannon index, while the Morisita-Horn index served to gauge how similar the tumor and blood repertoires were. In-frame beta chains were kept once TCRdb had trimmed the public reads at Q25 with fastp and called clones with MiXCR. The V and J calls were determined by TCRdb, not by the authors. This sample comprises 25,000 to 35,000 clones, about 4% of them detected only once. The ten biggest clones cover roughly 23% of the sample.

The CDR3 goes from the cysteine to the phenylalanine over 16 residues. CDR3 DNA is the only sequence kept; it has 48 bases, read in frame from the first base. Trimmed from V: 0 bases; trimmed from J: 7 bases; junction bases lacking a gene match: 10. The germline V gene (reference sequence) provides CDR1 DFQATT and CDR2 SNEGSKA. Recombination connected TRBV20-1 to TRBJ1-5, and TRBD1 aligns with 9 junction nucleotides. This sequence was found in a female donor with papillary thyroid cancer or a benign thyroid nodule (not recorded which). Some clones in this sample may be carry-over from other donors' samples. The material sequenced was blood. The nucleotide sequence reads as follows: TGCAGTGCTAGAGATCAGGGGACAGGGTGGGGGCAGCCCCAGCATTTT. It translates as CSARDQGTGWGQPQHF.